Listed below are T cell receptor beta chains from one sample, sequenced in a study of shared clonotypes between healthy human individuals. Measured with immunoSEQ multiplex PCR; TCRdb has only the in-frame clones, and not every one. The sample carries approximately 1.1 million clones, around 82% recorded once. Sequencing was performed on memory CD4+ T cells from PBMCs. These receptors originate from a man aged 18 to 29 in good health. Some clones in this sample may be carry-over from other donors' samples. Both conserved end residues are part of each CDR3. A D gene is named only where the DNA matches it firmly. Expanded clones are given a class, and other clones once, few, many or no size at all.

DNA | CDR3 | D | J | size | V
TGTGCCAGCAGCCCCCTGGCGGACAGGAATCAAGAGACCCAGTACTTC | CASSPLADRNQETQYF | TRBD1 | TRBJ2-5 | . | TRBV7-9
TGCGCCAGCAGCCCGGAGGGACCATATAGCAATCAGCCCCAGCATTTT | CASSPEGPYSNQPQHF | . | TRBJ1-5 | . | TRBV5-1
TGTGCCAGCAGTTCACTAGCGGGCCAAGAGACCCAGTACTTC | CASSSLAGQETQYF | TRBD2 | TRBJ2-5 | . | TRBV28
TGTGCCAGCAGCCCCAACCAGGGGACAGGGCCTACTAACTATGGCTACACCTTC | CASSPNQGTGPTNYGYTF | TRBD1 | TRBJ1-2 | . | TRBV7-9
TGTGCCAGCAGTCCCCGGATAGCCGGCGCCGGGGAGCTGTTTTTT | CASSPRIAGAGELFF | . | TRBJ2-2 | . | TRBV2
TGTGCCAGCAGCGGGGACAGGGGATTCTACGAGCAGTACTTC | CASSGDRGFYEQYF | TRBD1 | TRBJ2-7 | . | TRBV5-4
TGTGCCAGCAGTAAGGAGACAGGGATGGGAAACACCATATATTTT | CASSKETGMGNTIYF | TRBD1 | TRBJ1-3 | . | TRBV2
TGTGCCAGCAGCGGACAGGGGGCTCGCGGCTACACCTTC | CASSGQGARGYTF | TRBD1 | TRBJ1-2 | few | TRBV2
TGTGCCATCAGTGCCGACCCCCAGGGGGGGACTGAAGCTTTCTTT | CAISADPQGGTEAFF | TRBD1 | TRBJ1-1 | few | TRBV10-3
TGTGCCAGCAGCGCAGGGTCTTACAATGAGCAGTTCTTC | CASSAGSYNEQFF | . | TRBJ2-1 | few | TRBV9
TGCAGCGTTACGACAGGGAGGCTGAACATTCAGTACTTC | CSVTTGRLNIQYF | . | TRBJ2-4 | few | TRBV29-1
TGTGCCACCCGCGCGGAGGGGTTCTATGGCTACACCTTC | CATRAEGFYGYTF | . | TRBJ1-2 | . | TRBV6-6
TGTGCCAGCAGCCTAGACAGGGGAGAGACCCAGTACTTC | CASSLDRGETQYF | TRBD1 | TRBJ2-5 | . | TRBV7-9
TGCGCCAGCAGCCGGGACGGAAATAGCAATCAGCCCCAGCATTTT | CASSRDGNSNQPQHF | . | TRBJ1-5 | once | TRBV5-1
TGTGCCAGTACGCTGAACACCGGGGAGCTGTTTTTT | CASTLNTGELFF | . | TRBJ2-2 | . | TRBV2
TGTGCCAGCAGTGCCAGCGGAAACACCATATATTTT | CASSASGNTIYF | . | TRBJ1-3 | . | TRBV9
TGTGCCAGCAGCTTAGGGCAGGGGACTAGCGGCTACAATGAGCAGTTCTTC | CASSLGQGTSGYNEQFF | TRBD2 | TRBJ2-1 | . | TRBV7-2
TGTGCCAGCAGCTTAGCTCGGATTCAGGGACAAGAGACCCAGTACTTC | CASSLARIQGQETQYF | . | TRBJ2-5 | . | TRBV7-9
TGCGCCAGCAGCTTGGCGGGACACCTTTACAATGAGCAGTTCTTC | CASSLAGHLYNEQFF | . | TRBJ2-1 | . | TRBV5-1
TGTGCCAGCTCACCACCGGGGAGGCAGGGCACTGAAGCTTTCTTT | CASSPPGRQGTEAFF | . | TRBJ1-1 | few | TRBV18
TGTGCCTGGAGTGTGCCAGGCGGCACAGATACGCAGTATTTT | CAWSVPGGTDTQYF | . | TRBJ2-3 | . | TRBV30
TGCGCCAGCAGCTTGGAGAGTGAGCAGTACTTC | CASSLESEQYF | . | TRBJ2-7 | many | TRBV5-1
TGTGCCAGCTCACTACAGCCGCCGGGACAGGGGGCACGGGGCACTGAAGCTTTCTTT | CASSLQPPGQGARGTEAFF | TRBD1 | TRBJ1-1 | . | TRBV18
TGTGCCAGCAGCCCACCAGGGGTCCAAAGGACAGATACGCAGTATTTT | CASSPPGVQRTDTQYF | . | TRBJ2-3 | . | TRBV11-2
TGTGCCAGCAGCGTAGCCCCCGGGAGTGTATCCTACGAGCAGTACTTC | CASSVAPGSVSYEQYF | . | TRBJ2-7 | . | TRBV9
TGTGCCAGCTCACCAATCAGGGATTCGAACACTGAAGCTTTCTTT | CASSPIRDSNTEAFF | . | TRBJ1-1 | . | TRBV18
TGTGCCAGCAGCCCTACCCGGGGTAGGCAGGCTAACTATGGCTACACCTTC | CASSPTRGRQANYGYTF | . | TRBJ1-2 | . | TRBV5-6
TGTGCCAGCAGCCAAGCGATCGCCGCAGATACGCAGTATTTT | CASSQAIAADTQYF | . | TRBJ2-3 | . | TRBV14
TGTGCCAGTAGCGTCCCCGGGACAGGGACCACAGATACGCAGTATTTT | CASSVPGTGTTDTQYF | TRBD1 | TRBJ2-3 | . | TRBV19
TGTGCCAGCAGTTATGGGACCCGAGAGACCCAGTACTTC | CASSYGTRETQYF | . | TRBJ2-5 | . | TRBV6-5
TGTGCCAGCAGCGGGGGCTCAGGGTCGAGCGAGCAGTACTTC | CASSGGSGSSEQYF | . | TRBJ2-7 | . | TRBV7-2
TGTGCCAGCAGCACTAGGACAGGGTATTTGACTGAAGCTTTCTTT | CASSTRTGYLTEAFF | TRBD1 | TRBJ1-1 | . | TRBV5-5
TGTGCCAGCAGCTCCCAAGGAGGTCCAGCTTTCTTT | CASSSQGGPAFF | . | TRBJ1-1 | few | TRBV28
TGTGCCAGCAGCGTGGTAAGGGGGCCGACCACTGAAGCTTTCTTT | CASSVVRGPTTEAFF | TRBD1 | TRBJ1-1 | . | TRBV9
TGTGCCAGCAGCCCCAAGGTGGGGCAAGAGACCCAGTACTTC | CASSPKVGQETQYF | . | TRBJ2-5 | . | TRBV7-7
TGTGCCAGCAGCGTAGTGGTGGGGGCTAACAATGAGCAGTTCTTC | CASSVVVGANNEQFF | . | TRBJ2-1 | . | TRBV9
TGCAGCCAGTCCGACCAAGAGACCCAGTACTTC | CSQSDQETQYF | . | TRBJ2-5 | . | TRBV29-1
TGTGCCAGCACCGGGCACTATGGCTACACCTTC | CASTGHYGYTF | . | TRBJ1-2 | once | TRBV28
TGCAGTGCGCGGACAGTCTATGGCTACACCTTC | CSARTVYGYTF | . | TRBJ1-2 | . | TRBV20-1
TGTGCCAGCACGCCGTCCATGGGGACCCAGTACTTC | CASTPSMGTQYF | . | TRBJ2-5 | . | TRBV6-1
TGTGCCAGTAGTGAGACTAGCACACGGGTGGGGACCCAGTACTTC | CASSETSTRVGTQYF | TRBD2 | TRBJ2-5 | . | TRBV19
TGTGCCAGCAGCTTGAGGAGGGGGATCACTGAAGCTTTCTTT | CASSLRRGITEAFF | . | TRBJ1-1 | . | TRBV5-8